This T cell receptor beta chain was observed in a study of shared clonotypes between healthy human individuals. Study at large: Per-donor plates numbered three CD4 naive, three CD4 memory, two CD8 naive and one CD8 memory.

Germline V gene sequence: CDR1 MNHEY, CDR2 SMNVEV (reference sequence). This CDR3 is 12 amino acids long. Trimming stripped 1 base from V and 3 bases from J, with 4 bases between. Findings of the study overall: Naive subsets generally had larger estimated richness than memory subsets.

Recent acute infections and vaccinations were absent in the healthy HIV-negative adult donors. Repertoires were generated with immunoSEQ multiplex PCR, while TCRdb's copy carries only in-frame clones and drops some. The table shows about 2 million clones, with roughly 95% occurring only once. As regards this clone: No antigen is known for it.

The chain joins TRBV27 to TRBJ2-7; D ambiguous. The sequence came from a man aged 18 to 30 in good health. Sequencing was carried out using naive CD4+ T cells sorted from blood. The subset is: CD45RA+ positively selected. The CDR3 sequence: CASSLFGYEQYF. The CDR3 DNA follows: TGTGCCAGCAGTTTATTCGGCTACGAGCAGTACTTC.